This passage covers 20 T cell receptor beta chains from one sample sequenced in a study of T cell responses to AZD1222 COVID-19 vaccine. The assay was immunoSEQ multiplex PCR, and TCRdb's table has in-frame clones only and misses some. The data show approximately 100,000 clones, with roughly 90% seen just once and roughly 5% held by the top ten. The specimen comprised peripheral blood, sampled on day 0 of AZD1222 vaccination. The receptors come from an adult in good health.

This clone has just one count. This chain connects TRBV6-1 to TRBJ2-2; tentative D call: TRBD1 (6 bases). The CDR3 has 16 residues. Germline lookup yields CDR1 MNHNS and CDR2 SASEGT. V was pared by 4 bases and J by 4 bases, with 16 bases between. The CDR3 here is CASSGGRQVRTGELFF. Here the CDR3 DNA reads TGTGCCAGCAGTGGGGGGCGCCAGGTGCGCACCGGGGAGCTGTTTTTT.

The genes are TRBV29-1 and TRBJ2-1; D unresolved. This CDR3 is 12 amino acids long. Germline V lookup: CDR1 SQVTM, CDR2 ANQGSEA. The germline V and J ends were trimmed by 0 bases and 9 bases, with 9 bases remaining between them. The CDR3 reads CSVEDRVSEQFF. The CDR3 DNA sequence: TGCAGCGTTGAAGATAGGGTCAGTGAGCAGTTCTTC.

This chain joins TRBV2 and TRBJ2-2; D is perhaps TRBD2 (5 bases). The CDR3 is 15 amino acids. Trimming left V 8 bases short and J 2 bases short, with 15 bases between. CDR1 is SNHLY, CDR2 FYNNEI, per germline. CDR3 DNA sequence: TGTGCCAGCCGTCCGAGGGTGACTAACACCGGGGAGCTGTTTTTT. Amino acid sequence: CASRPRVTNTGELFF.

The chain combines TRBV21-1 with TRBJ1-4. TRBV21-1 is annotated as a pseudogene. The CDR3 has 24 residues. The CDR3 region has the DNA TGTGCCAGCAGCAAGGGGGGGAAGCGCCCAAGCCTAGTTTCGGACGGGAATGTATATGAAAAACTGTTTTTT. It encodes CASSKGGKRPSLVSDGNVYEKLFF.

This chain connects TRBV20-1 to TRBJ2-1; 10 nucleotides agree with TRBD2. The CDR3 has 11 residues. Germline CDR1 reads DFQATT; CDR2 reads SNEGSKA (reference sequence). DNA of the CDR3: TGCAGACTAGCGGGACTAAATGAGCAGTTCTTC. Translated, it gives CRLAGLNEQFF.

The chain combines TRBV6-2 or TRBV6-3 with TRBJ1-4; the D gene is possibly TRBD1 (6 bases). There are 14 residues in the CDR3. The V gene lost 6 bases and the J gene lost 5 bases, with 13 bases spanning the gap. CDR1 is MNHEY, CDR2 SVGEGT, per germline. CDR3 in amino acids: CASSLDRINEKLFF. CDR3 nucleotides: TGTGCCAGCAGCCTCGACAGGATAAATGAAAAACTGTTTTTT.

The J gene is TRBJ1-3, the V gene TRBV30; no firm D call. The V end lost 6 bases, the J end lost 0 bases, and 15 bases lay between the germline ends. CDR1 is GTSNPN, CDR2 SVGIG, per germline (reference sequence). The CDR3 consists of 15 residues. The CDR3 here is CACPAGGHSGNTIYF. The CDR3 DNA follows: TGTGCCTGCCCCGCGGGAGGGCACTCTGGAAACACCATATATTTT.

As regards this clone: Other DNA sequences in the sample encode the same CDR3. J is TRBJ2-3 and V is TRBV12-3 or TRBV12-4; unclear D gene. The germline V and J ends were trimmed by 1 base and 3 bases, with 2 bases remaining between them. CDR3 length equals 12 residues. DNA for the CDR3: TGTGCCAGCAGTTTAGGGACAGATACGCAGTATTTT. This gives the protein CASSLGTDTQYF.

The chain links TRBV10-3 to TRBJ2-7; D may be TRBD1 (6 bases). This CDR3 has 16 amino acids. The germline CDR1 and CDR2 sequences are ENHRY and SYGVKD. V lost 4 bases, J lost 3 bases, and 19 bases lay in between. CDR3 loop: CAISVGANRENYEQYF. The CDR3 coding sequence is TGTGCCATCAGTGTGGGGGCCAACAGGGAAAACTACGAGCAGTACTTC.

CDR3 amino acids: CASSLRMGGYGNEQFF. CDR3 nucleotide sequence: TGTGCCAGCAGCCTCAGGATGGGGGGATACGGCAATGAGCAGTTCTTC. This sequence joins TRBV21-1 and TRBJ2-1; TRBD2, the D gene given by the table, was not confirmed from the DNA. TRBV21-1 represents a pseudogene. The CDR3 runs 16 residues.

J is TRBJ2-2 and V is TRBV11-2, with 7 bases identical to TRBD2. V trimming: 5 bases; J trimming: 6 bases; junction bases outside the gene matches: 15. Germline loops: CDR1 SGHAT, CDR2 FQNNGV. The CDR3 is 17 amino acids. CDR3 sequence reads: CASSPPAGLVFPGELFF. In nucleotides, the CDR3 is TGTGCCAGCAGCCCCCCAGCTGGACTAGTTTTTCCCGGGGAGCTGTTTTTT.

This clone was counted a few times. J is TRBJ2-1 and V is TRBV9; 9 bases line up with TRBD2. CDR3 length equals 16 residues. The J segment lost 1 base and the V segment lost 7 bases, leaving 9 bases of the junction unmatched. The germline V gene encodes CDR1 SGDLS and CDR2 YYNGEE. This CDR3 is CASGSYSGSSYNEQFF. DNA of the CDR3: TGTGCCAGCGGATCCTATAGCGGGAGTTCCTACAATGAGCAGTTCTTC.

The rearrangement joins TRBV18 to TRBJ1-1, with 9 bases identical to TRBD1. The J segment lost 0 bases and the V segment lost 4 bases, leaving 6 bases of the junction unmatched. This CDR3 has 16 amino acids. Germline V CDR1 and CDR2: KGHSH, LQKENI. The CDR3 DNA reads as TGTGCCAGCTCACGAACCGGGACAGGGATGAACACTGAAGCTTTCTTT. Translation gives CASSRTGTGMNTEAFF.

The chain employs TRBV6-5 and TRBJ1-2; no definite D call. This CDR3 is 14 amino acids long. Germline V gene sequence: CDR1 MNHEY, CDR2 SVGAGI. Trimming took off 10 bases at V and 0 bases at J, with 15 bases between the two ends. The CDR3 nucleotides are TGTGCCACCACCAAGCCTCCGGCTAACTATGGCTACACCTTC. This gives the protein CATTKPPANYGYTF.

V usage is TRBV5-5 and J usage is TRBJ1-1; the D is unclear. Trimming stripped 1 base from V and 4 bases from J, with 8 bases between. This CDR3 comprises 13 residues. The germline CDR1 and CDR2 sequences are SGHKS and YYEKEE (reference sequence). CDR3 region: CASSLLAGTEAFF. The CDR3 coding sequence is TGTGCCAGCAGCTTGTTGGCTGGCACTGAAGCTTTCTTT.

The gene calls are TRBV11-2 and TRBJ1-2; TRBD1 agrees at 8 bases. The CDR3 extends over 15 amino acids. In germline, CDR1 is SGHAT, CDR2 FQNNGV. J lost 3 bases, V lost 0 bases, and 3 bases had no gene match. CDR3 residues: CASSLDLTGDYGYTF. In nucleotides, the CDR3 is TGTGCCAGCAGCTTAGATCTGACAGGGGACTATGGCTACACCTTC. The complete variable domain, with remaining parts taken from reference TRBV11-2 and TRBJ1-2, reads EAGVAQSPRYKIIEKRQSVAFWCNPISGHATLYWYQQILGQGPKLLIQFQNNGVVDDSQLPKDRFSAERLKGVDSTLKIQPAKLEDSAVYLCASSLDLTGDYGYTFGSGTRLTVV.

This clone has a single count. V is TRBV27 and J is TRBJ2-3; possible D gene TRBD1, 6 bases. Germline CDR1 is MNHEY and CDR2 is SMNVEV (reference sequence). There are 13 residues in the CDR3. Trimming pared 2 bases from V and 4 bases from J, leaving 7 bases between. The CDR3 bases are TGTGCCAGCAGTTTAGGGGGCCCAGATACGCAGTATTTT. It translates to CASSLGGPDTQYF.

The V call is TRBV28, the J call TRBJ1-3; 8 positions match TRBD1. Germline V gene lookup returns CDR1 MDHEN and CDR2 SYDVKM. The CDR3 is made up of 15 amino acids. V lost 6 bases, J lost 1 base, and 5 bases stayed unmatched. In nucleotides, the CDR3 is TGTGCCAGCAGGGATGGACAGGGTTCTGGAAACACCATATATTTT. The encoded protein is CASRDGQGSGNTIYF.

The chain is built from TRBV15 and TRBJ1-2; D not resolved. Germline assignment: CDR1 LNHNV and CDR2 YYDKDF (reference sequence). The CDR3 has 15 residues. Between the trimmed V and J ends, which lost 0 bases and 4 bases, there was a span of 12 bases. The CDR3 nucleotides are TGTGCCACCAGCAGAGATCAGGCCGGCAGCTATGGCTACACCTTC. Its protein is CATSRDQAGSYGYTF.

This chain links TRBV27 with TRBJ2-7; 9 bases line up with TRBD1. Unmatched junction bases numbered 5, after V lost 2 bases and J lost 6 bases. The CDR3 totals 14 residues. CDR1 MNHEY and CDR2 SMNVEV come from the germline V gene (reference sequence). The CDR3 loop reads CASSLGTGRSEQYF. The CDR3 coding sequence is TGTGCCAGCAGTTTAGGGACAGGGAGGAGCGAGCAGTACTTC.